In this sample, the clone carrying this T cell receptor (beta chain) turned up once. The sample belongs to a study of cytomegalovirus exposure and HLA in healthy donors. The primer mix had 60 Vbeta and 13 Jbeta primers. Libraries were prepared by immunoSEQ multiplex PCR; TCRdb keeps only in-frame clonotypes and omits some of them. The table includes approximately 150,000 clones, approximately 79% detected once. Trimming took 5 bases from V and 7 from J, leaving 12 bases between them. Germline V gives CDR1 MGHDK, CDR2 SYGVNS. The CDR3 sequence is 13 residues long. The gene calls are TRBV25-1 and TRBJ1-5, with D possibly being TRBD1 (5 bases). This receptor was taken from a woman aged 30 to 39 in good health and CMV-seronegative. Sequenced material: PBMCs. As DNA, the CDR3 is TGTGCCAGCAGTCAAGGGTCAGGGCAGCCCCAGCATTTT. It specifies CASSQGSGQPQHF.